Below are 10 T cell receptor beta chains sequenced from a single sample in a study of blood T cell repertoires in COVID-19. TCRdb's copy holds only in-frame clones and misses some; the assay was immunoSEQ multiplex PCR. Here the sample spans some 340,000 clones, 90% to 95% being singletons. The source material was PBMCs or T cells enriched from blood (not recorded which). Source of these receptors: a woman under 40 who had been exposed to COVID-19.

CDR3 region: CASSQDWGAGGDEKLFF. The DNA for the CDR3 is TGCGCCAGCAGCCAAGATTGGGGGGCAGGGGGAGATGAAAAACTGTTTTTT. The chain carries TRBV4-3 and TRBJ1-4; TRBD1 agrees at 7 bases. The germline gives CDR1 LGHNA, CDR2 YSLEER. The ends lost 0 bases at V and 6 bases at J; junction bases unmatched: 10. The CDR3 length is 17 residues.

V gene TRBV5-1 combines with J gene TRBJ2-5; no clear D gene. Germline CDR1 reads SGHRS; CDR2 reads YFSETQ. V shed 0 bases and J shed 4 bases, with 10 bases lying between them. CDR3 length equals 14 residues. CDR3 residues: CASSLGQKSETQYF. The CDR3 DNA is TGCGCCAGCAGCTTGGGGCAGAAGTCAGAGACCCAGTACTTC.

Concerning this clone itself: The same CDR3 arises from other DNA sequences in this sample as well. This chain uses TRBV7-2 with TRBJ1-6, with a weak D call TRBD1 (6 bases). V lost 1 base and J lost 9, with 7 bases in between. Germline V lookup: CDR1 SGHTA, CDR2 FQGNSA. The CDR3 runs 13 residues. The CDR3 reads CASSLDRVSPLHF. Here the CDR3 DNA reads TGTGCCAGCAGCTTAGACAGGGTTTCACCCCTCCACTTT.

This clone appeared once. This sequence joins TRBV25-1 and TRBJ1-1; 8 nucleotides align to TRBD1. Germline CDR1 reads MGHDK; CDR2 reads SYGVNS. With V trimmed by 1 base and J by 3 bases, 4 bases remained unmatched. The CDR3 has 15 residues. This chain's CDR3 is CASSESGGDYTEAFF. CDR3 nucleotides: TGTGCCAGCAGTGAATCAGGGGGCGATTACACTGAAGCTTTCTTT.

This chain connects TRBV4-1 to TRBJ1-5; 8 bases are a match to TRBD1. Germline CDR1 MGHRA, CDR2 YSYEKL. J lost 5 bases, V lost 2 bases, and 14 bases had no gene match. The CDR3 spans 18 residues. The CDR3 reads CASSQNGQGTVGHQPQHF. The DNA of the CDR3 is TGCGCCAGCAGCCAAAATGGACAGGGTACCGTGGGTCATCAGCCCCAGCATTTT.

This chain connects TRBV7-2 to TRBJ1-6; possible D gene TRBD1, 5 bases. Trimming took off 1 base at V and 7 bases at J, with 8 bases between the two ends. The CDR3 covers 14 residues. Germline assignment: CDR1 SGHTA and CDR2 FQGNSA. The CDR3 DNA is TGTGCCAGCAGCTTAGTCGACAGCAATTCACCCCTCCACTTT. This translates into CASSLVDSNSPLHF.

The chain is built from TRBV7-8 and TRBJ1-1; maybe TRBD1 (5 bases). Trimming left V 5 bases short and J 0 bases short, with 10 bases between. The CDR3 sequence is 14 residues long. Germline CDR1 and CDR2: SGHVS and FQNEAQ. CDR3 DNA sequence: TGTGCCAGCAGCATCAGGGTACTGAACACTGAAGCTTTCTTT. Translation: CASSIRVLNTEAFF.

This chain uses TRBV13 with TRBJ1-1; 7 nucleotides align to TRBD1. Germline V gives CDR1 PRHDT, CDR2 FYEKMQ (reference sequence). J lost 4 bases, V lost 5 bases, and 4 bases had no gene match. The CDR3 has 13 residues. The DNA for the CDR3 is TGTGCCAGCAGCCCAGGGGGTATCACTGAAGCTTTCTTT. As protein: CASSPGGITEAFF.

This clone has only one observation. V and J are TRBV19 and TRBJ1-5, with D tentatively TRBD1 (5 bases). The CDR3 has 15 amino acids. The germline CDR1 and CDR2 sequences are LNHDA and SQIVND (reference sequence). V lost 7 bases, J lost 6 bases, and 19 bases lay in between. CDR3: CASTGTGSIPQPQHF. As DNA, the CDR3 is TGTGCCAGTACCGGGACCGGGAGCATTCCTCAGCCCCAGCATTTT.

This chain connects TRBV24-1 to TRBJ2-7, with 10 bases lining up with TRBD1. Germline loops: CDR1 KGHDR, CDR2 SFDVKD. V shed 9 bases and J 3 bases; nucleotides not matched to a gene: 13. The CDR3 sequence is 16 residues long. This chain's CDR3 is CATQFIDRGRCYEQYF. The CDR3 nucleotides are TGTGCCACCCAATTCATCGACAGGGGGCGTTGCTACGAGCAGTACTTC.